The T cell receptor (beta chain) under discussion was sequenced for a study of long-term antiretroviral therapy in people with HIV. Notes on the study in general: Controls had broader CDR3 length ranges than HIV repertoires did.

This clone was picked up one time. The antigen is not known. The CDR3 totals 12 residues. The germline V gene has CDR1 KGHSH and CDR2 LQKENI. Trimming took 5 bases from V and 0 from J, leaving 4 bases between them. Survey-level resolution applied to immunoSEQ assay v3.0. The method was immunoSEQ multiplex PCR; TCRdb's version includes in-frame clones alone and lacks a portion of them. Of some 15,000 clones detected, 80% to 90% appear once; the ten largest clones hold around 6.8%. The input for sequencing was unsorted PBMCs, taken 0.4 years after starting antiretroviral therapy. The TCR was taken from a man aged 25-45 years with HIV. This chain joins TRBV18 and TRBJ2-5, with D uncertain. CDR3: CASSSYQETQYF. The CDR3 DNA reads TGTGCCAGCTCATCCTACCAAGAGACCCAGTACTTC.